The clone carrying this T cell receptor beta chain was seen repeatedly, ten times or more. Germline CDR1 and CDR2: SGHRS and YFSETQ. V shed 8 bases, J shed 5 bases, and the junction held 12 bases outside the gene matches. The CDR3 is made up of 16 amino acids. Reasons for excluding patients were uncontrolled infection, other autoimmune disease, pregnancy or lactation. The diagnoses drew upon clinical symptoms, serum thyroxine and TRAb, thyroid ultrasound and orbital computed tomography. 10 ml of fresh peripheral blood supplied the PBMCs. This sample was taken from a study of T cells in Graves' hyperthyroidism and ophthalmopathy. Amplified TCR beta CDR3 regions derived from RNA transcripts. In the first-round RT-PCR of the TCR CDR3, the HTBI primer set was used. Each CDR3 protein gets one entry after TCRdb re-called the multiplex PCR reads with MiXCR. The sample has 400,000 to 450,000 distinct CDR3 sequences; roughly 14% are singletons.

This TCR was sampled from a man between 18 and 29 years old with Graves' ophthalmopathy. Sequencing input: blood. V is TRBV5-1 and J is TRBJ2-1; the match to TRBD2 covers 11 bases. This CDR3 is CARDPGLAVRDNEQFF. The CDR3 nucleotides are TGCGCCAGGGATCCGGGACTAGCGGTTCGGGACAATGAGCAGTTCTTC. The whole variable domain, remainder taken from reference TRBV5-1 and TRBJ2-1, is KAGVTQTPRYLIKTRGQQVTLSCSPISGHRSVSWYQQTPGQGLQFLFEYFSETQRNKGNFPGRFSGRQFSNSRSEMNVSTLELGDSALYLCARDPGLAVRDNEQFFGPGTRLTVL.